Listed below are T cell receptor beta chains from one sample, sequenced in a study of chemoradiotherapy in HPV16-positive cancers. TCRdb's copy holds only in-frame clones and misses some; the assay was immunoSEQ multiplex PCR. The sample comprises about 19,000 clones, roughly 84% of which are singletons, and approximately 3.7% rests with the top ten. Sample: blood, taken from a patient who underwent chemoradiotherapy. Source of these receptors: a human donor with HPV-associated anogenital cancer. CDR3s include the opening cysteine and the closing phenylalanine or tryptophan. The D gene is left open where the match is weak. Clone size is given for some rows only: seen once, a few or many times, or a class if the clone is expanded.

clone size	J gene	V gene	D gene	CDR3 DNA	CDR3 protein
NA	TRBJ2-1	TRBV10-3	NA	TGTGCCATCAGTTCCATAGCGGAACCATACAATGAGCAGTTCTTC	CAISSIAEPYNEQFF
NA	TRBJ1-4	TRBV13	TRBD1	TGTGCCAGCAGCTGTCGGGACAGGGCAAAGGGAGATGAAAAACTGTTTTTT	CASSCRDRAKGDEKLFF
NA	TRBJ1-1	TRBV7-9	NA	TGTGCCAGCAGCTTGGGAGGTTTTAGAGGGACTGAAGCTTTCTTT	CASSLGGFRGTEAFF
NA	TRBJ1-5	TRBV27	NA	TGTGCCAGCAGCAGGGAGTTGCACCATCAGCCCCAGCATTTT	CASSRELHHQPQHF
NA	TRBJ2-3	TRBV19	NA	TGTGCCAGTAGTATTGGGGTGGTGGCGGATACGCAGTATTTT	CASSIGVVADTQYF
NA	TRBJ2-1	TRBV10-1	NA	TGCGCCAGCAGGGCCCGGGACGCCAACAATGAGCAGTTCTTC	CASRARDANNEQFF
few	TRBJ2-1	TRBV18	NA	TGTGCCAGCTCACCACTAATTCGAGGGGATGAGCAGTTCTTC	CASSPLIRGDEQFF
NA	TRBJ2-1	TRBV4-3	NA	TGCGCCAGCAGCCGCAGACCGGGAGCGCAGTTCTTC	CASSRRPGAQFF
NA	TRBJ1-2	TRBV7-9	NA	TGTGCCAGCAGTTTCGCAGAGAATGGCTACACCTTC	CASSFAENGYTF
NA	TRBJ2-7	TRBV5-1	NA	TGCGCCAGCAGCTTGATAGGGCACTACGAGCAGTACTTC	CASSLIGHYEQYF
NA	TRBJ2-1	TRBV10-3	NA	TGTGCCATCAGTGAGTCGGTCGTTGGACAGGGAGGGACTAATGAGCAGTTCTTC	CAISESVVGQGGTNEQFF
NA	TRBJ2-5	TRBV19	NA	TGTGCCAGTAAAGAGAGGACAGCCGAAGAGACCCAGTACTTC	CASKERTAEETQYF
NA	TRBJ1-5	TRBV21-1	NA	TGTGCCAGCAGCACGCCGGGACAGGGGGTTTCTGATCAGCCCCAGCATTTT	CASSTPGQGVSDQPQHF
NA	TRBJ1-2	TRBV4-1	NA	TGCGCCAGCAGCCAAGATGTAGGGGAACCCTATGGCTACACCTTC	CASSQDVGEPYGYTF
NA	TRBJ2-7	TRBV5-1	NA	TGCGCCAGCAGCTCTGCCCTCGACGAGCAGTACTTC	CASSSALDEQYF
NA	TRBJ1-1	TRBV29-1	TRBD1	TGCAGCGGGACAGGATGGGGCGCCAACACTGAAGCTTTCTTT	CSGTGWGANTEAFF
NA	TRBJ1-1	TRBV5-6	TRBD1	TGTGCCAGCAGCTTGGGACAGGGGTGGACTGAAGCTTTCTTT	CASSLGQGWTEAFF
few	TRBJ2-7	TRBV7-2	TRBD2	TGTGCCAGCAGCCTCGGGGGGATCTACGAGCAGTACTTC	CASSLGGIYEQYF
NA	TRBJ2-5	TRBV5-6	TRBD2	TGTGCCAGCAGCTCTATAACTAGCGGGGGGCCTTACCAAGAGACCCAGTACTTC	CASSSITSGGPYQETQYF
NA	TRBJ2-7	TRBV7-9	NA	TGTGCCAGCAGCCCCGTGTTCCGGGACGGAGCCTACGAGCAGTACTTC	CASSPVFRDGAYEQYF
NA	TRBJ1-1	TRBV9	NA	TGTGCCAGCAGCGTAGTCCCCGTAGACACTGAAGCTTTCTTT	CASSVVPVDTEAFF
NA	TRBJ2-7	TRBV15	NA	TGTGCCACCAGCAGAGATGGGGTCGAGCAGTACTTC	CATSRDGVEQYF
NA	TRBJ2-7	TRBV5-1	NA	TGCGCCAGCAGCACGGGACACGGCTACGAGCAGTACTTC	CASSTGHGYEQYF
NA	TRBJ2-4	TRBV18	TRBD2	TGTGCCAGCTCAGGCAGCGGGGGAGTACAGTACTTC	CASSGSGGVQYF
NA	TRBJ2-1	TRBV6-1	TRBD2	TGTGCCAGCAGGCGGGGGGGCACAACCTACAATGAGCAGTTCTTC	CASRRGGTTYNEQFF
NA	TRBJ2-3	TRBV6-5	TRBD2	TGTGCCAGCACCATAAGCGGGGGGGGAGCAGATACGCAGTATTTT	CASTISGGGADTQYF
NA	TRBJ1-6	TRBV7-2	TRBD1	TGTGCCAGCAGCCCCCGACTCGGACAGGGGGCGTCTTCACCCCTCCACTTT	CASSPRLGQGASSPLHF
NA	TRBJ2-6	TRBV9	TRBD1	TGTGCCAGCAGCGGGGGGACAGGGCTCTCTGGGGCCAACGTCCTGACTTTC	CASSGGTGLSGANVLTF
NA	TRBJ1-4	TRBV2	NA	TGTGCCAGCAGAGAAGGGGAAGGGTTTTATGAAAAACTGTTTTTT	CASREGEGFYEKLFF
NA	TRBJ2-1	TRBV19	TRBD2	TGTGCCAGTAGTACGTGGGGGGGACTACCGGATGAGCAGTTCTTC	CASSTWGGLPDEQFF
NA	TRBJ1-1	TRBV5-6	NA	TGTGCCAGCAGCTTGGAGGTGCTAGAGAACACTGAAGCTTTCTTT	CASSLEVLENTEAFF
NA	TRBJ2-3	TRBV28	TRBD2	TGTGCCAGCAGTGTTACTAGCGGGGGGGCAGATACGCAGTATTTT	CASSVTSGGADTQYF
once	TRBJ2-7	TRBV6-4	TRBD2	TGTGCCAGCAGTGGGCGAGCGGGGGGGCCATTGCACGAGCAGTACTTC	CASSGRAGGPLHEQYF
NA	TRBJ1-2	TRBV19	NA	TGTGCCAGTAGAAAGACAGGCTCTAACTATGGCTACACCTTC	CASRKTGSNYGYTF
NA	TRBJ1-4	TRBV11-2	NA	TGTGCCAGCAGCTTAGGGAACCAGGGGTCGAGTCTGTTTTTT	CASSLGNQGSSLFF
NA	TRBJ1-5	TRBV19	TRBD1	TGTGCCAGTAGTACCACGACAGGGATCGGCAATCAGCCCCAGCATTTT	CASSTTTGIGNQPQHF
NA	TRBJ2-1	TRBV6-1	NA	TGTGCCAGCAGTGAACAGCTGATGATAAGCTCCTACAATGAGCAGTTCTTC	CASSEQLMISSYNEQFF
NA	TRBJ2-1	TRBV18	NA	TGTGCCAGCTCACCCCCGGGATTCAGGGTAGGCGGCAATGAGCAGTTCTTC	CASSPPGFRVGGNEQFF
NA	TRBJ2-3	TRBV5-1	TRBD1	TGCGCCAGCAGCTTGACAGGGGGTTCGGCAGATACGCAGTATTTT	CASSLTGGSADTQYF
once	TRBJ1-1	TRBV20-1	NA	TGCAGTGCTAATGTAGCGATACAAGCTTTCTTT	CSANVAIQAFF